The subject of this entry is one T cell receptor beta chain. Its antigen is currently unknown. The V gene lost 0 bases and the J gene lost 4 bases, with 10 bases spanning the gap. There are 14 residues in the CDR3. CDR1 MNHEY and CDR2 SVGAGI come from the germline V gene. The record originates from a study of T cells in localized non-small cell lung cancer. The data were produced by immunoSEQ multiplex PCR, yet TCRdb's version contains in-frame clones alone and is incomplete. The table includes about 33,000 clones, around 73% detected once. Study conclusions and caveats: Adjacent lung had a median approximately 57 of the 100 largest tumor clones. Because sequencing included only one region (of the tumor), heterogeneity remains possible. It was uninvolved adjacent lung that showed the highest T cell clonality, exceeding tumor. A higher density of T cells in blood coincided with extended overall survival.

The chain links TRBV6-5 to TRBJ2-7, with D tentatively TRBD1 (6 bases). The clonotype originates from a male donor aged 60 or over with stage II squamous cell lung carcinoma. Here the sequenced sample was peripheral blood, taken before any cancer treatment. The CDR3 region is CASSYSGQVYEQYF. Here the CDR3 DNA reads TGTGCCAGCAGTTACTCGGGACAAGTGTACGAGCAGTACTTC.